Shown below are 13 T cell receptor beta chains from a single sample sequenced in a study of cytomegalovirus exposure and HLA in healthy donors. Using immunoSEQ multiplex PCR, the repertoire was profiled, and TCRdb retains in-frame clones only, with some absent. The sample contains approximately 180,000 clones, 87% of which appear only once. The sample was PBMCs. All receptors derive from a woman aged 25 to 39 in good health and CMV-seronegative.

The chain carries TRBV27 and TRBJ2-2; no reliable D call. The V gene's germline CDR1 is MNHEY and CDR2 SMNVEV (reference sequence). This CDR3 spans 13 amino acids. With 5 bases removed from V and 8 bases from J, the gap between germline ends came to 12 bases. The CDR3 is CASSPPRRGELFF. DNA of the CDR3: TGTGCCAGCAGTCCCCCGAGGCGGGGGGAGCTGTTTTTT.

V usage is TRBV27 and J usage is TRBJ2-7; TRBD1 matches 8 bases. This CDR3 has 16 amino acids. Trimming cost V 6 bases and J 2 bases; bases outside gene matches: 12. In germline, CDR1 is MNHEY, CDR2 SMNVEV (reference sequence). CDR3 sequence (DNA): TGTGCCAGCAGGACAACAGGGGGGTCTTCTACCTACGAGCAGTACTTC. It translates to CASRTTGGSSTYEQYF.

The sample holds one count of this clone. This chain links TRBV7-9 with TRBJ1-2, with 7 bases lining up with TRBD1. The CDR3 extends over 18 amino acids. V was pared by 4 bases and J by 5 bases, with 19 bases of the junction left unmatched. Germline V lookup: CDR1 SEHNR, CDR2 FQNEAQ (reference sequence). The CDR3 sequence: CASSSLTLEARDRYGYTF. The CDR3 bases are TGTGCCAGCAGCTCGCTAACCCTGGAAGCCCGGGACAGATATGGCTACACCTTC.

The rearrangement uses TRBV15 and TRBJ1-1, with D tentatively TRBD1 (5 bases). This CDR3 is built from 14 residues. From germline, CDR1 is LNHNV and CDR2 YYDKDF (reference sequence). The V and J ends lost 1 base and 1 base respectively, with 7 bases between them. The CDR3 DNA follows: TGTGCCACCAGCAGAGGGCAGGGGAACACTGAAGCTTTCTTT. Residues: CATSRGQGNTEAFF.

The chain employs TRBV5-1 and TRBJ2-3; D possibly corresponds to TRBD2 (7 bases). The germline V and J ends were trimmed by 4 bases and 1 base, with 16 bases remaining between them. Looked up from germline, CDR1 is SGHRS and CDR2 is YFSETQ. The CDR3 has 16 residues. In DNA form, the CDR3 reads TGCGCCAGCAGCGGGGCTTGGGGGGGCGGCACAGATACGCAGTATTTT. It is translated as CASSGAWGGGTDTQYF.

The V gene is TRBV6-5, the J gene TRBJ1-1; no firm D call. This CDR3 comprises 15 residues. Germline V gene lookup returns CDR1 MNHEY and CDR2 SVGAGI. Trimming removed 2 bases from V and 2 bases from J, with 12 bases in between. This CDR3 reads CASSYVGVRNTEAFF. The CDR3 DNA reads TGTGCCAGCAGTTACGTCGGGGTCAGAAACACTGAAGCTTTCTTT.

CDR3 amino acids: CASSRIAGTGELFF. The CDR3 nucleotides read TGTGCCAGCAGTAGGATAGCGGGCACCGGGGAGCTGTTTTTT. The chain links TRBV27 to TRBJ2-2; TRBD2 agrees at 7 bases. Germline assignment: CDR1 MNHEY and CDR2 SMNVEV (reference sequence). After removal of 5 bases from V and 4 bases from J, the junction contained 4 bases not matched to a gene. This CDR3 is 14 amino acids long.

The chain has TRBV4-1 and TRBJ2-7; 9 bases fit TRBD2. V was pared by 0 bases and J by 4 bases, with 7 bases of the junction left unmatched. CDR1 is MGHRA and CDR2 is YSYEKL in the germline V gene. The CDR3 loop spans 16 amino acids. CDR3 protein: CASSQDQKAGGYEQYF. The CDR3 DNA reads TGCGCCAGCAGCCAAGATCAAAAAGCGGGGGGATACGAGCAGTACTTC.

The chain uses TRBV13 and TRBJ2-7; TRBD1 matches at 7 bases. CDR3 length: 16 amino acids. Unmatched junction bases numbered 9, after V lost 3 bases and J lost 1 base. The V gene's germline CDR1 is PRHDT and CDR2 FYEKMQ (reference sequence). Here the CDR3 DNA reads TGTGCCAGCAGCTTGGAAACAGGGGTGGCGTCCTACGAGCAGTACTTC. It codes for CASSLETGVASYEQYF.

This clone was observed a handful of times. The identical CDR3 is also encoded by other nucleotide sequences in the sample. The CDR3 sequence: CASSQDLRVTEAFF. The DNA for the CDR3 is TGCGCCAGCAGCCAAGATTTGCGGGTCACTGAAGCTTTCTTT. The J gene is TRBJ1-1, the V gene TRBV4-3; D is ambiguous. Germline CDR1 LGHNA, CDR2 YSLEER. The ends were cut back, 0 bases at V and 4 bases at J, with 9 bases in the middle. The CDR3 is 14 residues long.

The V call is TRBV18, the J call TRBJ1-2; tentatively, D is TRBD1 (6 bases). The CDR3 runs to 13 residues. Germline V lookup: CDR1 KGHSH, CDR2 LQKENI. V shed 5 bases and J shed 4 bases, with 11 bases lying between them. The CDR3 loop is CASSSDRSYGYTF. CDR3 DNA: TGTGCCAGCTCATCCGACAGGTCCTATGGCTACACCTTC.

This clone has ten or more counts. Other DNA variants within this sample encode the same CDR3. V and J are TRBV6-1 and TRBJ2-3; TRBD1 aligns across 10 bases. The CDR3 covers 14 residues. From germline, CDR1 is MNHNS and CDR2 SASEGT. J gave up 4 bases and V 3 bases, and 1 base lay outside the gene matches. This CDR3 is CASSEGQGPDTQYF. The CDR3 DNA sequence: TGTGCCAGCAGTGAGGGACAGGGGCCAGATACGCAGTATTTT.

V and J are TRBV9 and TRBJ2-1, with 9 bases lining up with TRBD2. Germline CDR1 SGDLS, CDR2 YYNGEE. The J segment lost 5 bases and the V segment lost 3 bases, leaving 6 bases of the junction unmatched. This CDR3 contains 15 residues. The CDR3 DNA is TGTGCCAGCAGCGCCAACGGACTAGCGAACAATGAGCAGTTCTTC. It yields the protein CASSANGLANNEQFF.